Detailed here is one T cell receptor beta chain. These data originate in a study of T cells in tuberculosis. The V and J ends lost 3 bases and 5 bases, in that order; junction bases with no gene match: 11. From germline, CDR1 is LNHDA and CDR2 SQIVND (reference sequence). CDR3 length equals 17 residues. Time point of the sample: new active TB diagnosis, blood taken before or within 7 days of starting treatment. Positive smear microscopy and/or M. tuberculosis culture confirmed active disease. On average about 100,000 T cells per donor were immunosequenced. Libraries were prepared by immunoSEQ multiplex PCR; TCRdb keeps only in-frame clonotypes and omits some of them. The sample contains tens of thousands of clones, more than 85% of which appear only once.

The input for sequencing was PBMCs, taken at tuberculosis diagnosis. This receptor was identified in an adult with tuberculosis. The chain couples TRBV19 to TRBJ2-1, with 9 bases matching TRBD1. The CDR3 spells CASSILPGTGTNNEQFF. In DNA, the CDR3 is TGTGCCAGTAGTATCCTACCCGGGACAGGGACAAACAATGAGCAGTTCTTC.